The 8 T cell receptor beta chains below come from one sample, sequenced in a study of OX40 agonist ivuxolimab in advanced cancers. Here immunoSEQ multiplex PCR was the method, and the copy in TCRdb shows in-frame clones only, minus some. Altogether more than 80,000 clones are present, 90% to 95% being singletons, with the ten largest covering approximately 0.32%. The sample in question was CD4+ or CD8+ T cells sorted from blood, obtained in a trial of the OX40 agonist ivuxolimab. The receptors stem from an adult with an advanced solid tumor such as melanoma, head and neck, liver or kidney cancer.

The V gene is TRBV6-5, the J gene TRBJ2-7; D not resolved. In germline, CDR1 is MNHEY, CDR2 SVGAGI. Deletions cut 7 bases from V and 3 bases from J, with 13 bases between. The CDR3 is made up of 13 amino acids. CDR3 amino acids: CASTSTWRYEQYF. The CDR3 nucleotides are TGTGCCAGCACGTCCACTTGGCGCTACGAGCAGTACTTC.

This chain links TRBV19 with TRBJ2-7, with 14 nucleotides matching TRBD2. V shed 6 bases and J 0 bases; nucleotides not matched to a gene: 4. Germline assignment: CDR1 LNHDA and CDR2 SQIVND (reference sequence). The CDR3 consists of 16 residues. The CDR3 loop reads CASSKTSGRASYEQYF. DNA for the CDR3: TGTGCCAGTAGCAAGACTAGCGGGAGGGCCTCCTACGAGCAGTACTTC. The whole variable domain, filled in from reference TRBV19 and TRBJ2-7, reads DGGITQSPKYLFRKEGQNVTLSCEQNLNHDAMYWYRQDPGQGLRLIYYSQIVNDFQKGDIAEGYSVSREKKESFPLTVTSAQKNPTAFYLCASSKTSGRASYEQYFGPGTRLTVT.

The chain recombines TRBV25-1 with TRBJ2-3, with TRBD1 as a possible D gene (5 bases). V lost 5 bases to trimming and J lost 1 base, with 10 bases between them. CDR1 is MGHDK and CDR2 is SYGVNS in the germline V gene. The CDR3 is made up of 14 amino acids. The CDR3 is CASSQQGRTDTQYF. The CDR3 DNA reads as TGTGCCAGCAGTCAGCAGGGCCGCACAGATACGCAGTATTTT.

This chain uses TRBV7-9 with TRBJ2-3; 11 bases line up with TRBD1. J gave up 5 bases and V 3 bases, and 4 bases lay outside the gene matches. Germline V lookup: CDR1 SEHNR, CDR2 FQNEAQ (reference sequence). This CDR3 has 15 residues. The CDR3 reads CASSLDRGRGDTQYF. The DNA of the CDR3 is TGTGCCAGCAGCTTGGACAGGGGGCGAGGAGATACGCAGTATTTT.

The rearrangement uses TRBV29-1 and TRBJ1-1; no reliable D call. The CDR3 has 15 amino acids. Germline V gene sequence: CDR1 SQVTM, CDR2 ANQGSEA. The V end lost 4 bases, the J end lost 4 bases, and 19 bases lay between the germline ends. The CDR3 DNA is TGCAGCGTTGGGTCAGGTCAGAGGCGGGGCACTGAAGCTTTCTTT. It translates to CSVGSGQRRGTEAFF. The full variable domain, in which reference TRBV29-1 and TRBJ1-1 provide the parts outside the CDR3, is SAVISQKPSRDICQRGTSLTIQCQVDSQVTMMFWYRQQPGQSLTLIATANQGSEATYESGFVIDKFPISRPNLTFSTLTVSNMSPEDSSIYLCSVGSGQRRGTEAFFGQGTRLTVV.

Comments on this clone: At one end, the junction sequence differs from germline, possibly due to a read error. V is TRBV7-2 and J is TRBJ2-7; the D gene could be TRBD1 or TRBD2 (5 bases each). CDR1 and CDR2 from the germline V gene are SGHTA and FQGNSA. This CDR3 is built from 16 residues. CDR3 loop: CASTLGVVRGPYEQYF. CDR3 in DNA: TGTGCCAGCACCTTAGGGGTGGTTCGAGGGCCCTACGAGCAGTACTTC.

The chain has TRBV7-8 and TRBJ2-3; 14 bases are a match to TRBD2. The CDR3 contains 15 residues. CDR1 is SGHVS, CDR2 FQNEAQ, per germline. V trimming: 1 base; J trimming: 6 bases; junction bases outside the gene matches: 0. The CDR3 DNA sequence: TGTGCCAGCAGCTTAGGGACTAGCGGGAGGGATACGCAGTATTTT. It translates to CASSLGTSGRDTQYF. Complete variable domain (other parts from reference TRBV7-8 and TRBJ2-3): GAGVSQSPRYKVAKRGQDVALRCDPISGHVSLFWYQQALGQGPEFLTYFQNEAQLDKSGLPSDRFFAERPEGSVSTLKIQRTQQEDSAVYLCASSLGTSGRDTQYFGPGTRLTVL.

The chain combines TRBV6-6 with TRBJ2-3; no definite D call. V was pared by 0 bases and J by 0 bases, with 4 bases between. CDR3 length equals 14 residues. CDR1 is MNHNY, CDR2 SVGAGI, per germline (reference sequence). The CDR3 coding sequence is TGTGCCAGCAGTTACTCGATTAGCACAGATACGCAGTATTTT. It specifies CASSYSISTDTQYF.